Listed here are 18 T cell receptor beta chains from one sample, sequenced in a study of blood T cell repertoires in COVID-19. The protocol was immunoSEQ multiplex PCR, while the TCRdb copy is restricted to in-frame clones and leaves out a portion. The table has about 120,000 clones, 75% to 90% seen once. Sequences were obtained from peripheral blood. All receptors come from a woman aged 70-85 years with acute or convalescent COVID-19.

The chain couples TRBV27 to TRBJ1-3; no clear D gene. V lost 5 bases, J lost 0 bases, and 11 bases lay in between. Germline CDR1 MNHEY, CDR2 SMNVEV (reference sequence). This CDR3 has 15 residues. The CDR3 region has the DNA TGTGCCAGCAGTAAACAGCGGAGCTCTGGAAACACCATATATTTT. This sequence encodes CASSKQRSSGNTIYF.

The chain recombines TRBV19 with TRBJ1-1; D not resolved. V lost 3 bases to trimming and J lost 0 bases, with 8 bases between them. CDR1 and CDR2 from the germline V gene are LNHDA and SQIVND (reference sequence). The CDR3 is 14 amino acids. The CDR3 nucleotides are TGTGCCAGTAGTATCTACGCGGTGAACACTGAAGCTTTCTTT. Its translation: CASSIYAVNTEAFF.

V is TRBV9 and J is TRBJ1-5; 7 bases match TRBD1. The germline V gene encodes CDR1 SGDLS and CDR2 YYNGEE. The V segment lost 3 bases and the J segment 3 bases; nucleotides outside the gene matches: 9. This CDR3 contains 16 residues. The CDR3 nucleotides read TGTGCCAGCAGCGACAGGGGCCGTGACCCCAATCAGCCCCAGCATTTT. Residues: CASSDRGRDPNQPQHF. Supplemented by reference TRBV9 and TRBJ1-5, the full variable domain reads DSGVTQTPKHLITATGQRVTLRCSPRSGDLSVYWYQQSLDQGLQFLIQYYNGEERAKGNILERFSAQQFPDLHSELNLSSLELGDSALYFCASSDRGRDPNQPQHFGDGTRLSIL.

The CDR3 loop reads CASSQDWASGGPGDNEQFF. CDR3 sequence (DNA): TGCGCCAGCAGCCAAGATTGGGCTAGCGGGGGGCCGGGGGACAATGAGCAGTTCTTC. The chain uses TRBV4-1 and TRBJ2-1, with TRBD2 matching 11 bases. V lost 0 bases and J lost 5; bases outside the gene matches: 12. There are 19 residues in the CDR3. Germline assignment: CDR1 MGHRA and CDR2 YSYEKL.

This chain links TRBV7-9 with TRBJ2-1; D is perhaps TRBD2 (6 bases). This CDR3 is 16 amino acids long. Germline-derived CDR1 and CDR2 are SEHNR and FQNEAQ (reference sequence). V was shortened by 1 base and J by 5 bases, with 15 bases between the two germline ends. The CDR3 DNA is TGTGCCAGCAGCTTAGGCGGGACTCCTAAACACAATGAGCAGTTCTTC. This codes for CASSLGGTPKHNEQFF. Filled out from reference TRBV7-9 and TRBJ2-1, the complete variable domain reads DTGVSQNPRHKITKRGQNVTFRCDPISEHNRLYWYRQTLGQGPEFLTYFQNEAQLEKSRLLSDRFSAERPKGSFSTLEIQRTEQGDSAMYLCASSLGGTPKHNEQFFGPGTRLTVL.

The genes are TRBV5-4 and TRBJ2-5; 7 positions match TRBD1. Germline V gives CDR1 SGHNT, CDR2 YYREEE (reference sequence). The CDR3 runs to 14 residues. The J segment lost 1 base and the V segment lost 4 bases, leaving 4 bases of the junction unmatched. CDR3 region: CASSPGQIQETQYF. CDR3 sequence (DNA): TGTGCCAGCAGCCCGGGACAGATCCAAGAGACCCAGTACTTC.

Worth noting for this clone: The sample contains more than one DNA sequence encoding this CDR3. This chain joins TRBV21-1 and TRBJ1-6; the DNA was not used to check the table's D call, TRBD1. TRBV21-1 is a known pseudogene. The CDR3 spans 15 residues. The CDR3 sequence is CARTNRGLRDSPLHF. In nucleotides, the CDR3 is TGTGCCAGGACTAACAGGGGGCTTCGAGATTCACCCCTCCACTTT.

The chain links TRBV28 to TRBJ1-5, with D uncertain. The V end lost 7 bases, the J end lost 2 bases, and 24 bases lay between the germline ends. In germline, CDR1 is MDHEN, CDR2 SYDVKM. The CDR3 runs to 18 residues. The chain's CDR3 is CASIQLENFAGGNQPQHF. As DNA, the CDR3 is TGTGCCAGCATACAACTAGAGAACTTCGCTGGGGGCAATCAGCCCCAGCATTTT. Full variable domain (outside the CDR3, taken from reference TRBV28 and TRBJ1-5): DVKVTQSSRYLVKRTGEKVFLECVQDMDHENMFWYRQDPGLGLRLIYFSYDVKMKEKGDIPEGYSVSREKKERFSLILESASTNQTSMYLCASIQLENFAGGNQPQHFGDGTRLSIL.

The chain recombines TRBV28 with TRBJ1-3; D is ambiguous. Per germline, CDR1 MDHEN and CDR2 SYDVKM. The CDR3 extends over 13 amino acids. V was shortened by 7 bases and J by 4 bases, with 11 bases between the two germline ends. The CDR3 region is CASTTAGGNTIYF. In DNA, the CDR3 is TGTGCCAGCACCACGGCAGGCGGAAACACCATATATTTT. The full variable domain, completed using reference TRBV28 and TRBJ1-3, is DVKVTQSSRYLVKRTGEKVFLECVQDMDHENMFWYRQDPGLGLRLIYFSYDVKMKEKGDIPEGYSVSREKKERFSLILESASTNQTSMYLCASTTAGGNTIYFGEGSWLTVV.

The chain couples TRBV6-6 to TRBJ2-7, with TRBD1 identical over 9 bases. There are 13 residues in the CDR3. The J segment lost 7 bases and the V segment lost 6 bases, leaving 7 bases of the junction unmatched. CDR1 is MNHNY, CDR2 SVGAGI, per germline (reference sequence). CDR3 loop: CASRETGGKEQYF. The CDR3 DNA reads TGTGCCAGCAGGGAGACAGGGGGAAAAGAGCAGTACTTC.

The chain employs TRBV9 and TRBJ2-6, with D possibly matching TRBD1 (6 bases). Germline values: CDR1 SGDLS, CDR2 YYNGEE. The CDR3 extends over 16 amino acids. The V gene lost 4 bases and the J gene lost 0 bases, with 11 bases spanning the gap. This CDR3 is CASSTHRDSGANVLTF. In DNA, the CDR3 is TGTGCCAGCAGCACACACAGGGACTCTGGGGCCAACGTCCTGACTTTC.

This chain joins TRBV2 and TRBJ2-6; D remains ambiguous. The V gene's germline CDR1 is SNHLY and CDR2 FYNNEI. The CDR3 has 15 residues. V was clipped by 8 bases and J by 0 bases, with 11 bases between them. The CDR3 bases are TGTGCCAGCGTTAACAGAGACTCTGGGGCCAACGTCCTGACTTTC. It translates to CASVNRDSGANVLTF.

The chain couples TRBV7-6 to TRBJ1-4, with D possibly TRBD1 on 5 matching bases. CDR1 and CDR2 (germline): SGHVS, FNYEAQ. With 5 bases removed from V and 3 bases from J, the gap between germline ends came to 25 bases. This CDR3 contains 19 residues. CDR3: CASSPRRKQVGGSNEKLFF. For the CDR3, the DNA is TGTGCCAGCAGCCCTAGGAGAAAACAGGTCGGGGGGTCTAATGAAAAACTGTTTTTT.

This chain connects TRBV7-8 to TRBJ1-1, with D possibly matching TRBD1 (5 bases). The length of the CDR3 is 14 residues. Deletions cut 6 bases from V and 6 bases from J, with 17 bases between. Germline V gene data show CDR1 as SGHVS and CDR2 as FQNEAQ. CDR3 sequence reads: CASSIGDRVAEAFF. Written as DNA, the CDR3 is TGTGCCAGCAGTATAGGGGATCGGGTCGCTGAAGCTTTCTTT. The variable domain in full, with the rest retrieved from reference TRBV7-8 and TRBJ1-1, is GAGVSQSPRYKVAKRGQDVALRCDPISGHVSLFWYQQALGQGPEFLTYFQNEAQLDKSGLPSDRFFAERPEGSVSTLKIQRTQQEDSAVYLCASSIGDRVAEAFFGQGTRLTVV.

This clone was detected only once. The chain employs TRBV28 and TRBJ2-3; 8 nucleotides agree with TRBD2. This CDR3 is built from 20 residues. Trimming took 4 bases from V and 3 from J; bases not matched to a gene: 21. CDR1 is MDHEN, CDR2 SYDVKM, per germline. In nucleotides, the CDR3 is TGTGCCAGCAGTTATATAGCGGGGATTAACCACGAGACACCTACAGATACGCAGTATTTT. This encodes CASSYIAGINHETPTDTQYF.

The CDR3 DNA reads as TGTGCCAGCAGCTTAGCCATCAGGGGGCCTTCACAGGGGTATAGCACTGAAGCTTTCTTT. This codes for CASSLAIRGPSQGYSTEAFF. This chain joins TRBV7-8 and TRBJ1-1, with 8 bases fitting TRBD1. The CDR3 sequence is 20 residues long. After removal of 0 bases from V and 4 bases from J, the junction contained 19 bases not matched to a gene. Looked up from germline, CDR1 is SGHVS and CDR2 is FQNEAQ. The variable domain in full, with the rest retrieved from reference TRBV7-8 and TRBJ1-1, is GAGVSQSPRYKVAKRGQDVALRCDPISGHVSLFWYQQALGQGPEFLTYFQNEAQLDKSGLPSDRFFAERPEGSVSTLKIQRTQQEDSAVYLCASSLAIRGPSQGYSTEAFFGQGTRLTVV.

This chain links TRBV24-1 with TRBJ1-2; TRBD1 matches at 9 bases. J lost 1 base, V lost 10 bases, and 6 bases had no gene match. Germline lookup yields CDR1 KGHDR and CDR2 SFDVKD. CDR3 length equals 14 residues. The CDR3 here is CATRGTGNNYGYTF. CDR3 nucleotide sequence: TGTGCCACTCGTGGGACAGGGAATAACTATGGCTACACCTTC.

This chain joins TRBV28 and TRBJ1-1, with 8 positions matching TRBD1. This CDR3 contains 15 residues. Trimming removed 6 bases from V and 4 bases from J; junction bases left unmatched: 10. The germline gives CDR1 MDHEN, CDR2 SYDVKM. As DNA, the CDR3 is TGTGCCAGCAGCTCGGCAGGGGGCTTGGGCACTGAAGCTTTCTTT. Its protein product is CASSSAGGLGTEAFF.